The 15 T cell receptor beta chains reported below all come from one sample, sequenced in a study of T cell clonotyping in hematopoietic cell transplantation. The table came from immunoSEQ multiplex PCR; TCRdb's copy has only in-frame clones and leaves some out. Among over 25,000 clones listed, around nine tenths were seen once. The sample here was PBMCs, taken 100 days after allogeneic stem cell transplant. The source of these receptors is a female patient aged 50-59 years who had an allogeneic stem cell transplant from a related donor, so the T cells may come from the graft donor. Some clones in this sample may be carry-over from other donors' samples.

The chain has TRBV6-6 and TRBJ2-7; D call uncertain. The V gene lost 2 bases and the J gene lost 6 bases, with 14 bases spanning the gap. The CDR3 is 14 amino acids. Germline V lookup: CDR1 MNHNY, CDR2 SVGAGI (reference sequence). The CDR3 region is CASSYGRQEIEQYF. The CDR3 nucleotides are TGTGCCAGCAGTTACGGTAGGCAGGAGATCGAGCAGTACTTC.

The genes are TRBV7-9 and TRBJ2-3, with D uncertain. The CDR3 is made up of 13 amino acids. Germline loops: CDR1 SEHNR, CDR2 FQNEAQ (reference sequence). V was cut by 2 bases and J by 1 base, with 4 bases left in between. In DNA, the CDR3 is TGTGCCAGCAGCTTACCCGGCACAGATACGCAGTATTTT. Its protein is CASSLPGTDTQYF.

The chain carries TRBV6-5 and TRBJ1-1, with D possibly TRBD1 on 6 matching bases. Germline values: CDR1 MNHEY, CDR2 SVGAGI. With 8 bases removed from V and 5 bases from J, the gap between germline ends came to 21 bases. This CDR3 contains 15 residues. This CDR3 is CASQPTGFRRTEAFF. The CDR3 nucleotides are TGTGCCAGCCAACCCACAGGGTTCAGGAGGACTGAAGCTTTCTTT.

This chain links TRBV5-4 with TRBJ2-7; 7 bases are a match to TRBD1. CDR1 is SGHNT, CDR2 YYREEE, per germline (reference sequence). CDR3 length: 14 amino acids. V was pared by 2 bases and J by 5 bases, with 7 bases of the junction left unmatched. CDR3 DNA sequence: TGTGCCAGCAGCTTTCGGCAGGGGGACAACGAGCAGTACTTC. Its protein product is CASSFRQGDNEQYF.

This chain uses TRBV2 with TRBJ2-1, with 7 bases lining up with TRBD1. Losses at the gene ends were 4 bases for V and 0 bases for J; bases not matched to a gene: 3. There are 15 residues in the CDR3. Germline loops: CDR1 SNHLY, CDR2 FYNNEI. CDR3 sequence: CASSVGTASYNEQFF. The CDR3 DNA sequence: TGTGCCAGCAGTGTCGGGACAGCCTCCTACAATGAGCAGTTCTTC.

V gene TRBV27 combines with J gene TRBJ2-7, with 9 bases identical to TRBD1. From germline, CDR1 is MNHEY and CDR2 SMNVEV (reference sequence). The CDR3 runs 15 residues. V shed 5 bases, J shed 3 bases, and the junction held 8 bases outside the gene matches. Here the CDR3 reads CASSLGTGYRYEQYF. CDR3 in DNA: TGTGCCAGCAGTCTCGGGACAGGGTATCGCTACGAGCAGTACTTC.

In its sample, this clone was seen once. This chain joins TRBV19 and TRBJ2-5; the D gene is possibly TRBD2 (5 bases). Germline values: CDR1 LNHDA, CDR2 SQIVND (reference sequence). The CDR3 sequence is 10 residues long. V lost 5 bases, J lost 11 bases, and 9 bases lay in between. The CDR3 DNA reads as TGTGCCAGTAGTGGGTGGGAGCAGTACTTC. The encoded protein is CASSGWEQYF.

This clone was seen a single time. The genes are TRBV11-3 and TRBJ2-3; D may be TRBD1 or TRBD2 (5 bases each). With 5 bases removed from V and 3 bases from J, the gap between germline ends came to 15 bases. Germline CDR1 reads SGHNT; CDR2 reads YENEEA. This CDR3 is built from 15 residues. The CDR3 spells CASSPRTGATDTQYF. The CDR3 nucleotides read TGTGCCAGCAGCCCGAGGACTGGGGCGACAGATACGCAGTATTTT.

The gene calls are TRBV13 and TRBJ1-6; TRBD1 matches 7 bases. From germline, CDR1 is PRHDT and CDR2 FYEKMQ (reference sequence). The CDR3 spans 14 residues. V dropped 5 bases and J dropped 6; count of bases not matched to a gene: 4. The CDR3, as DNA: TGTGCCAGCAGCCAGGGACAGAGTAATTCACCCCTCCACTTT. This sequence encodes CASSQGQSNSPLHF.

The chain links TRBV9 to TRBJ1-2; D may be TRBD1 (5 bases). The CDR3 spans 15 residues. CDR1 is SGDLS and CDR2 is YYNGEE in the germline V gene. V lost 4 bases and J 5 bases, leaving 18 bases between the germline ends. CDR3 residues: CASSPRDSPSYGYTF. The CDR3 DNA is TGTGCCAGCAGCCCCCGGGACTCACCGTCATATGGCTACACCTTC.

The genes are TRBV7-9 and TRBJ2-5; TRBD2 matches 10 bases. Germline-derived CDR1 and CDR2 are SEHNR and FQNEAQ (reference sequence). The CDR3 loop spans 13 amino acids. Unmatched junction bases numbered 2, after V lost 5 bases and J lost 5 bases. CDR3 residues: CASSTSGVETQYF. The CDR3 nucleotides read TGTGCCAGCAGCACTAGCGGGGTGGAGACCCAGTACTTC.

The V gene is TRBV2, the J gene TRBJ2-7; D is unclear. From germline, CDR1 is SNHLY and CDR2 FYNNEI. Trimming stripped 5 bases from V and 4 bases from J, with 15 bases between. The CDR3 runs to 14 residues. CDR3 region: CASSFWGMAYEQYF. Here the CDR3 DNA reads TGTGCCAGCAGTTTCTGGGGAATGGCGTACGAGCAGTACTTC.

The rearrangement uses TRBV11-3 and TRBJ2-7; either TRBD1 or TRBD2 may supply D (5 bases each). Germline V lookup: CDR1 SGHNT, CDR2 YENEEA. The CDR3 sequence is 14 residues long. V shed 5 bases and J shed 8 bases, with 19 bases lying between them. Here the CDR3 DNA reads TGTGCCAGCAGCCTGGGACCTTCCGTAGGCAAGCAGTACTTC. Translation gives CASSLGPSVGKQYF.

This chain uses TRBV27 with TRBJ2-2; TRBD2 aligns across 11 bases. After removal of 2 bases from V and 7 bases from J, the junction contained 0 bases not matched to a gene. The germline V gene encodes CDR1 MNHEY and CDR2 SMNVEV (reference sequence). The CDR3 extends over 14 amino acids. The CDR3 spells CASSLLAGGGELFF. CDR3 bases: TGTGCCAGCAGTTTACTAGCGGGAGGCGGGGAGCTGTTTTTT.

V usage is TRBV5-4 and J usage is TRBJ2-1; TRBD2 matches at 14 bases. Germline V CDR1 and CDR2: SGHNT, YYREEE (reference sequence). The CDR3 runs 18 residues. After removal of 4 bases from V and 0 bases from J, the junction contained 6 bases not matched to a gene. CDR3 sequence reads: CASSTGTSGGSSYNEQFF. The CDR3, as DNA: TGTGCCAGCAGCACTGGGACTAGCGGGGGAAGCTCCTACAATGAGCAGTTCTTC.